The TCR beta chain under discussion was sequenced for a study of blood T cells in healthy people across ages. Findings of the study overall: Unknown CMV status may confound age-related changes in expanded clones.

The authors ran a second PCR of about 7 to 12 cycles using a sample-barcoded 5' primer and a J-beta primer mix. TCRdb redid the calling of the 5' RACE reads with MiXCR, one entry per CDR3 protein. Among about 570,000 distinct CDR3 sequences listed, around a quarter were seen once. Of note for this clonotype: Its cognate antigen is unknown.

Germline assignment: CDR1 MNHEY and CDR2 SMNVEV (reference sequence). The CDR3 covers 15 residues. The V gene end was trimmed by 10 bases and the J gene end by 5 bases; junction bases not matched to a gene: 12. Each donor supplied roughly 9 milliliters of peripheral blood. The same specimen was also included in a second study, on T cells of mothers and their children. As that report states: Compared with unrelated pairs, related mother-child pairs had slightly higher, non-significant overlap.

The TCR was taken from a boy aged 2 to 9 in good health. This chain joins TRBV27 and TRBJ1-1; 11 nucleotides line up with TRBD1. The specimen was blood. The CDR3 protein is CATTWTGGGKTEAFF. In DNA, the CDR3 is TGTGCCACTACTTGGACAGGGGGCGGGAAAACTGAAGCTTTCTTT.